The clone carrying this T cell receptor (beta chain) appeared a few times. Trimming took 8 bases from V and 9 from J, leaving 14 bases between them. Germline V lookup: CDR1 SNHLY, CDR2 FYNNEI. The CDR3 loop spans 13 amino acids. Version v3.0 of the immunoSEQ assay ran at survey level. The method was immunoSEQ multiplex PCR; TCRdb's version includes in-frame clones alone and lacks a portion of them. This table has roughly 21,000 clones, 79% appearing once. These data come from a study of long-term antiretroviral therapy in people with HIV. The TCR sequence derives from a woman aged 40 to 55 with HIV. Sequences were derived from unsorted PBMCs, sampled 4.1 years after starting antiretroviral therapy. The chain links TRBV2 to TRBJ1-6, with D unresolved. The CDR3 DNA reads TGTGCCAGCCATCTTGAACCACCTTCACCCCTCCACTTT. This sequence encodes CASHLEPPSPLHF.